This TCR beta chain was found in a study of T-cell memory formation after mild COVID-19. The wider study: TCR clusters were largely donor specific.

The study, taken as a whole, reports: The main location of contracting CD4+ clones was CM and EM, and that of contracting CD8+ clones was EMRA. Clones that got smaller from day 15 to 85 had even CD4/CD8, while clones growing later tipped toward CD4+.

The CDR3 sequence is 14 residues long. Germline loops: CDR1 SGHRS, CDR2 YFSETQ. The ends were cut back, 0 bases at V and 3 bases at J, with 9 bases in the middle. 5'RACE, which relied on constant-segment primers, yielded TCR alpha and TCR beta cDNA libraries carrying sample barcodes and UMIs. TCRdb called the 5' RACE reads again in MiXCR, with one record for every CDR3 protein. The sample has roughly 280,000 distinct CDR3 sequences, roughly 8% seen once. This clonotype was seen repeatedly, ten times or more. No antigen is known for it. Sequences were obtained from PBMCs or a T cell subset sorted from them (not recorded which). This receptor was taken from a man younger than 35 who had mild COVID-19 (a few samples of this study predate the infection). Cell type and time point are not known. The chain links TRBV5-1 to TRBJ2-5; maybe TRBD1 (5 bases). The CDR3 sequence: CASSLGGREETQYF. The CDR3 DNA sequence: TGCGCCAGCAGCTTGGGGGGCAGGGAAGAGACCCAGTACTTC.